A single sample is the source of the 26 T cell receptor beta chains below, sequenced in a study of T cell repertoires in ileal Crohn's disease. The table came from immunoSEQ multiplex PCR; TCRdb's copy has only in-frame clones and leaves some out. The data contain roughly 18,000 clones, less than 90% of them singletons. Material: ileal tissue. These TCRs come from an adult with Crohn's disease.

CDR3 in DNA: TGTGCCATCAGTGAGTTAATCACAGGGCGAACTTACTATGGCTACACCTTC. It yields the protein CAISELITGRTYYGYTF. This chain joins TRBV10-3 and TRBJ1-2; TRBD1 might be the D (6 bases). Per germline, CDR1 ENHRY and CDR2 SYGVKD. V lost 1 base and J 3 bases, leaving 18 bases between the germline ends. There are 17 residues in the CDR3.

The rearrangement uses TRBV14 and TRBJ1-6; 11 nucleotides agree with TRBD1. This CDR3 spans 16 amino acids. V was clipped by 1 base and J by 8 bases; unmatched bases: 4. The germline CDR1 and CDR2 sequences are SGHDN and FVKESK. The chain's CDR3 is CASSQGTGGIDSPLHF. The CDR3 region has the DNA TGTGCCAGCAGCCAAGGGACAGGGGGCATCGATTCACCCCTCCACTTT. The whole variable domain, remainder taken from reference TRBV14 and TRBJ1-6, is EAGVTQFPSHSVIEKGQTVTLRCDPISGHDNLYWYRRVMGKEIKFLLHFVKESKQDESGMPNNRFLAERTGGTYSTLKVQPAELEDSGVYFCASSQGTGGIDSPLHFGNGTRLTVT.

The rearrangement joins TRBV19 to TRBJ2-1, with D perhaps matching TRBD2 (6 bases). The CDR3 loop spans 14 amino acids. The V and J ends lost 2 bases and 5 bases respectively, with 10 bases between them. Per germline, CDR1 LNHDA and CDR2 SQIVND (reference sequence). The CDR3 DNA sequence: TGTGCCAGTAGTATAAGTCCGGGAGACAATGAGCAGTTCTTC. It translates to CASSISPGDNEQFF.

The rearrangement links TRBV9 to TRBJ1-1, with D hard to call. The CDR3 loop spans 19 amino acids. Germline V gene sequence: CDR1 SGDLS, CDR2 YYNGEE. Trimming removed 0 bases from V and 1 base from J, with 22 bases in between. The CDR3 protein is CASSVASLRQFGWNTEAFF. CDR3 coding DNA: TGTGCCAGCAGCGTAGCCTCCTTGAGGCAGTTTGGTTGGAACACTGAAGCTTTCTTT.

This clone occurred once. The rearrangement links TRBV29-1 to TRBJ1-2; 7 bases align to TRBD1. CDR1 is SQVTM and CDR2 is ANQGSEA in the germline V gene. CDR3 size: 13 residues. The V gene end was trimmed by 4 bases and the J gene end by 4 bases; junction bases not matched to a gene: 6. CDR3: CSVVGTESYGYTF. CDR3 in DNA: TGCAGCGTTGTAGGGACAGAAAGCTATGGCTACACCTTC.

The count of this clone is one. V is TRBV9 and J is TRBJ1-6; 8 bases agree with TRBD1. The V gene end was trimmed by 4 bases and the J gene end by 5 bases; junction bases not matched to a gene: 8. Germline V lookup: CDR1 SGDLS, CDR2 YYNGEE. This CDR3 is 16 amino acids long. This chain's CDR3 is CASSLGQGGHNSPLHF. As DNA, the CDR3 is TGTGCCAGCAGCCTTGGACAGGGAGGCCATAATTCACCCCTCCACTTT.

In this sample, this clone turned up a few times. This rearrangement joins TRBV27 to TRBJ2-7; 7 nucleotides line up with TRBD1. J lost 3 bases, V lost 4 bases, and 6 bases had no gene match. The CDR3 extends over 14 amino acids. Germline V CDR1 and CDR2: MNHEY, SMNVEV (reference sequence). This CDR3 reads CASSSPGQNYEQYF. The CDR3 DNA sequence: TGTGCCAGCAGTTCCCCGGGACAGAACTACGAGCAGTACTTC.

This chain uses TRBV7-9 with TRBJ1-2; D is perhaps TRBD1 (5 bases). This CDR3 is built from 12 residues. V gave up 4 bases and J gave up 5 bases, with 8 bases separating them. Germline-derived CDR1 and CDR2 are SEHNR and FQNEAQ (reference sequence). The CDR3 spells CASSWDFYGYTF. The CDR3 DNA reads TGTGCCAGCAGCTGGGACTTTTATGGCTACACCTTC.

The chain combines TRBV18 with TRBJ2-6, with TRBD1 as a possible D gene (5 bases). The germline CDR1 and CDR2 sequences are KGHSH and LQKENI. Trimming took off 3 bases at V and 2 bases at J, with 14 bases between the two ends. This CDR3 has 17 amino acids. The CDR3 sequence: CASSPRQFRAGANVLTF. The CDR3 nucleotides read TGTGCCAGCTCACCGCGGCAGTTCAGGGCTGGGGCCAACGTCCTGACTTTC.

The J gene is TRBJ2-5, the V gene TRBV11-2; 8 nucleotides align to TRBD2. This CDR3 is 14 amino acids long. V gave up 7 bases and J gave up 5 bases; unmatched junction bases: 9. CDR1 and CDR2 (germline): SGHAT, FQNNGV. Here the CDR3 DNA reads TGTGCCAGCACTCCGGGACTAGGGAGGGAGACCCAGTACTTC. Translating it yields CASTPGLGRETQYF.

The DNA for the CDR3 is TGTGCCAGCAGGGGACTAGCGGGGGGGCAGTACAATGAGCAGTTCTTC. It yields the protein CASRGLAGGQYNEQFF. The chain uses TRBV28 and TRBJ2-1; 16 nucleotides agree with TRBD2. Per germline, CDR1 MDHEN and CDR2 SYDVKM. With 6 bases clipped from V and 4 bases from J, the junction kept 3 bases outside the gene matches. CDR3 length: 16 amino acids.

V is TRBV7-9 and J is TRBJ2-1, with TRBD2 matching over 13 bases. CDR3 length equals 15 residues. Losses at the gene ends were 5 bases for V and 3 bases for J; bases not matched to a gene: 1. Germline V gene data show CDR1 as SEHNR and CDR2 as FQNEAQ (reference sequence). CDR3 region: CASSRTSGGYNEQFF. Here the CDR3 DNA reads TGTGCCAGCAGCAGGACTAGCGGGGGCTACAATGAGCAGTTCTTC.

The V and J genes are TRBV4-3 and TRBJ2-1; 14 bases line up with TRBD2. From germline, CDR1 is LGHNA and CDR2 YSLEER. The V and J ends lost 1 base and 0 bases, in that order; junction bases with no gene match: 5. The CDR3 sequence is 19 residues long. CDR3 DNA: TGCGCCAGCAGCCAAGGACTAGCGGGGGGGCCCAGCTCCTACAATGAGCAGTTCTTC. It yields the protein CASSQGLAGGPSSYNEQFF.

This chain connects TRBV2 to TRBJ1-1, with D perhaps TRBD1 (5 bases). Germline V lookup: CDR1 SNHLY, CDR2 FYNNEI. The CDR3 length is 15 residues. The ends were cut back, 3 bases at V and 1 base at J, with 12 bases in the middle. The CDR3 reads CASSEFRGQNTEAFF. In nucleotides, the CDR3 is TGTGCCAGCAGTGAGTTCCGTGGACAGAACACTGAAGCTTTCTTT.

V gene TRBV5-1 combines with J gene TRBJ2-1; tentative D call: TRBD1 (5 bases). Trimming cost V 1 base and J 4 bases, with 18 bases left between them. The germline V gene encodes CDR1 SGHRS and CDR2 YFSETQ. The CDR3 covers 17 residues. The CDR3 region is CASSLRQKAFWYNEQFF. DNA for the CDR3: TGCGCCAGCAGCTTGCGACAGAAGGCTTTTTGGTACAATGAGCAGTTCTTC.

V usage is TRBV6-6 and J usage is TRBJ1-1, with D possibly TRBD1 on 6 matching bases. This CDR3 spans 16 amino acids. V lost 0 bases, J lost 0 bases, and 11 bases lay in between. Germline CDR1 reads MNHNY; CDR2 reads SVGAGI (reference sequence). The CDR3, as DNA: TGTGCCAGCAGTTACTCGCTCGGACAGCTGAACACTGAAGCTTTCTTT. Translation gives CASSYSLGQLNTEAFF.

Written as DNA, the CDR3 is TGTGCCAGTAGAGCCCTAGCGGGGGGGCCCATTGAGACCCAGTACTTC. Encoded protein: CASRALAGGPIETQYF. The V gene is TRBV19, the J gene TRBJ2-5; 12 positions match TRBD2. The CDR3 loop spans 16 amino acids. Germline values: CDR1 LNHDA, CDR2 SQIVND (reference sequence). V trimming: 6 bases; J trimming: 5 bases; junction bases outside the gene matches: 10.

CDR3 sequence (DNA): TGTGCTAGTGGTTTGCCCCCCGGGACAATGAACACCGGGGAGCTGTTTTTT. Its protein product is CASGLPPGTMNTGELFF. V usage is TRBV12-5 and J usage is TRBJ2-2, with D possibly matching TRBD1 (6 bases). Deletions cut 2 bases from V and 1 base from J, with 14 bases between. Per germline, CDR1 LGHNT and CDR2 FRNRAP. The CDR3 extends over 17 amino acids.

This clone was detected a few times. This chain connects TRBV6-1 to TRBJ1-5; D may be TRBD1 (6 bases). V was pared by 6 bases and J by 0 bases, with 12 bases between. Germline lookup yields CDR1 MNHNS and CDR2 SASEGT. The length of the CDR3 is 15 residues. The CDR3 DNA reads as TGTGCCAGCAGCACCGGGACATATAGCAATCAGCCCCAGCATTTT. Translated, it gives CASSTGTYSNQPQHF.

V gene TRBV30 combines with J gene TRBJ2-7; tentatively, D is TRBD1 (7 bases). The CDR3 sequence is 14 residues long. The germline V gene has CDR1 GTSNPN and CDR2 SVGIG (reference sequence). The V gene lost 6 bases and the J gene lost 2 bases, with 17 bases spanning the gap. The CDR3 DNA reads TGTGCCTGTAAAAACCGCGGGACAGCCTACGAGCAGTACTTC. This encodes CACKNRGTAYEQYF.

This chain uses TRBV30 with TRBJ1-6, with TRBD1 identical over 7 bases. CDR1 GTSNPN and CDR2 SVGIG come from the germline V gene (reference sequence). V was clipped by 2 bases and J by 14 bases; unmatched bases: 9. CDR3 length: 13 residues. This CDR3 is CAWSKPGGSTLHF. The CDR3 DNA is TGTGCCTGGAGTAAACCAGGGGGTAGCACCCTCCACTTT.

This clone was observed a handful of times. The CDR3 protein is CASSRQGGGNGYTF. CDR3 sequence (DNA): TGTGCCAGCAGTAGACAGGGCGGGGGGAATGGCTACACCTTC. This chain links TRBV6-1 with TRBJ1-2; 7 bases agree with TRBD1. CDR1 is MNHNS, CDR2 SASEGT, per germline. The CDR3 has 14 residues. The ends lost 5 bases at V and 6 bases at J; junction bases unmatched: 9.

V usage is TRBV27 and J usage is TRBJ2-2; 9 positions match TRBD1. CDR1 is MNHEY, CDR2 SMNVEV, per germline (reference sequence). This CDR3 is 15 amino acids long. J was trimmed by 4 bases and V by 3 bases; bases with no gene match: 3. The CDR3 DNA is TGTGCCAGCAGTTTCGGGACAGGGCCCACCGGGGAGCTGTTTTTT. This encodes CASSFGTGPTGELFF.

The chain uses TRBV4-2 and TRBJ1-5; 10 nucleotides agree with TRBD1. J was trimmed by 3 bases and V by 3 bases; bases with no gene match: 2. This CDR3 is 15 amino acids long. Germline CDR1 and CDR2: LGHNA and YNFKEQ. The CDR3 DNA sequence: TGTGCCAGCAGCCACGGGACAGGGGACAATCAGCCCCAGCATTTT. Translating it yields CASSHGTGDNQPQHF.

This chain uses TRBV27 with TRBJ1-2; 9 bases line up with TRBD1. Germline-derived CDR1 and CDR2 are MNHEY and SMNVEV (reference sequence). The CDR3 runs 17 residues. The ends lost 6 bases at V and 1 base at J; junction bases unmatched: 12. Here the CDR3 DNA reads TGTGCCAGCAGGCATCCTCCGGGACAGGGACTTAACTATGGCTACACCTTC. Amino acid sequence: CASRHPPGQGLNYGYTF.

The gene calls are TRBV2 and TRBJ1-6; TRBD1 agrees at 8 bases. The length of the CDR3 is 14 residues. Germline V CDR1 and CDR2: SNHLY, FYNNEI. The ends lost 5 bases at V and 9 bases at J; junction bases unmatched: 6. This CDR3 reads CASSRTGFGSPLHF. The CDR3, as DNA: TGTGCCAGCAGTAGGACAGGGTTCGGTTCACCCCTCCACTTT.